The entry below describes one T cell receptor beta chain. The sample is drawn from a study of shared T cell receptors in the human thymus. Some clones are missing from TCRdb's copy, which holds only in-frame ones; the method was immunoSEQ multiplex PCR. The data hold about 400,000 clones, with 95% observed a single time. The CDR3 contains 11 residues. The trim removed 7 bases at V and 6 bases at J, leaving 3 bases unmatched. CDR1 GTSNPN and CDR2 SVGIG come from the germline V gene (reference sequence). Sequencing was done on a sample of thymocytes. The sequence was obtained from a human donor. The rearrangement uses TRBV30 and TRBJ2-1; 7 bases are a match to TRBD1. CDR3 nucleotide sequence: TGTGCCTCCGACAGGGCCAATGAGCAGTTCTTC. Translation: CASDRANEQFF.